Following are 22 T cell receptor beta chains from one sample sequenced in a study of blood T cell repertoires in COVID-19. TCRdb's table, derived via immunoSEQ multiplex PCR, lists solely in-frame clones and lacks some. Of roughly 73,000 clones listed, roughly three quarters are singletons. The specimen was peripheral blood. The source is a man between 65 and 85 years old with acute or convalescent COVID-19.

The chain uses TRBV7-2 and TRBJ1-1, with 8 nucleotides matching TRBD1. Germline assignment: CDR1 SGHTA and CDR2 FQGNSA. Trimming took 5 bases from V and 5 from J; bases not matched to a gene: 7. The CDR3 spans 14 residues. The CDR3 spells CASSGSGGYTEAFF. The DNA for the CDR3 is TGTGCCAGCAGCGGTTCAGGGGGCTATACTGAAGCTTTCTTT.

This clone was seen a single time. J is TRBJ2-1 and V is TRBV5-1, with D perhaps TRBD2 (6 bases). The CDR3 spans 15 residues. Germline V gene data show CDR1 as SGHRS and CDR2 as YFSETQ. V lost 1 base and J 7 bases, leaving 15 bases between the germline ends. CDR3 amino acids: CASSLWAQEGNEQFF. The CDR3 DNA sequence: TGCGCCAGCAGCTTGTGGGCCCAGGAGGGGAATGAGCAGTTCTTC.

The chain is built from TRBV27 and TRBJ2-7, with D possibly being TRBD1 (5 bases). V gave up 5 bases and J gave up 3 bases, with 14 bases separating them. Per the germline V gene, CDR1 is MNHEY and CDR2 is SMNVEV (reference sequence). The CDR3 is 14 residues long. CDR3 DNA sequence: TGTGCCAGCAGTACCGACAGACTCAACTACGAGCAGTACTTC. The encoded protein is CASSTDRLNYEQYF.

The chain carries TRBV3-1 (or the pseudogene TRBV3-2) and TRBJ1-4; 7 bases map to TRBD1. In germline, CDR1 is LGHDT, CDR2 YNNKEL (reference sequence). J was trimmed by 11 bases and V by 0 bases; bases with no gene match: 15. CDR3 length equals 17 residues. CDR3 loop: CASSQEISEGARRKLFF. Written as DNA, the CDR3 is TGTGCCAGCAGCCAAGAGATCAGTGAGGGGGCGAGGCGGAAACTGTTTTTT.

This clone has at least ten counts. The V and J genes are TRBV7-6 and TRBJ2-5; 13 nucleotides align to TRBD2. This CDR3 spans 16 amino acids. V shed 0 bases and J 5 bases; nucleotides not matched to a gene: 3. CDR1 and CDR2 from the germline V gene are SGHVS and FNYEAQ. DNA of the CDR3: TGTGCCAGCAGCTTAGCGGGACTAGCGGGATTTGAGACCCAGTACTTC. As protein: CASSLAGLAGFETQYF.

This rearrangement joins TRBV28 to TRBJ1-2, with D perhaps matching TRBD1 (6 bases). Trimming took 5 bases from V and 4 from J, leaving 11 bases between them. CDR1 is MDHEN and CDR2 is SYDVKM in the germline V gene. This CDR3 has 13 residues. This CDR3 reads CASSPGTLYGYTF. CDR3 sequence (DNA): TGTGCCAGCAGTCCAGGGACACTCTATGGCTACACCTTC.

This clone has just one count. J is TRBJ2-7 and V is TRBV28; 7 nucleotides line up with TRBD2. The CDR3 contains 14 residues. The germline CDR1 and CDR2 sequences are MDHEN and SYDVKM. V gave up 8 bases and J gave up 6 bases; unmatched junction bases: 13. CDR3 protein: CASHRGGSGPEQYF. CDR3 nucleotides: TGTGCCAGCCACCGGGGCGGGAGTGGGCCCGAGCAGTACTTC.

This clone occurred once. The genes are TRBV19 and TRBJ2-3; 10 bases fit TRBD1. The CDR3 has 16 residues. The V and J ends lost 3 bases and 5 bases, in that order; junction bases with no gene match: 8. Germline V CDR1 and CDR2: LNHDA, SQIVND (reference sequence). The CDR3 reads CASSMPRQGAGDTQYF. The CDR3 region has the DNA TGTGCCAGTAGTATGCCCCGACAGGGGGCCGGAGATACGCAGTATTTT.

This chain uses TRBV20-1 with TRBJ2-1; D not resolved. The CDR3 loop spans 11 amino acids. In germline, CDR1 is DFQATT, CDR2 SNEGSKA (reference sequence). Deletions cut 8 bases from V and 2 bases from J, with 7 bases between. For the CDR3, the DNA is TGCAGTTACAGTACCTACAATGAGCAGTTCTTC. Translation: CSYSTYNEQFF.

This clone was picked up one time. The rearrangement uses TRBV15 and TRBJ2-7, with 10 positions matching TRBD2. CDR1 LNHNV and CDR2 YYDKDF come from the germline V gene (reference sequence). The V gene end was trimmed by 2 bases and the J gene end by 4 bases; junction bases not matched to a gene: 5. This CDR3 has 15 residues. The CDR3 DNA reads TGTGCCACCAGCAGACTAGCGGGAGCGATGTACGAGCAGTACTTC. This encodes CATSRLAGAMYEQYF.

The chain couples TRBV28 to TRBJ1-2; 10 nucleotides align to TRBD1. The CDR3 has 14 residues. Unmatched junction bases numbered 8, after V lost 6 bases and J lost 7 bases. The germline CDR1 and CDR2 sequences are MDHEN and SYDVKM. CDR3 coding DNA: TGTGCCAGCAGGCCGACAGGGGGCAGAGGTGGCTACACCTTC. It specifies CASRPTGGRGGYTF.

The chain combines TRBV19 with TRBJ2-1; 9 bases are a match to TRBD2. Germline loops: CDR1 LNHDA, CDR2 SQIVND (reference sequence). With V trimmed by 10 bases and J by 6 bases, 13 bases remained unmatched. There are 15 residues in the CDR3. CDR3 residues: CATTPYSGSINEQFF. CDR3 bases: TGTGCCACCACACCTTATAGCGGGAGCATCAATGAGCAGTTCTTC.

The chain joins TRBV12-3 or TRBV12-4 to TRBJ2-1; 10 bases fit TRBD2. The length of the CDR3 is 13 residues. J gave up 8 bases and V 8 bases, and 6 bases lay outside the gene matches. In DNA, the CDR3 is TGTGCCAGCTCGGCTAGCGGGAGCGATGAGCAGTTCTTC. Its translation: CASSASGSDEQFF.

The V and J genes are TRBV27 and TRBJ2-2; tentatively, D is TRBD2 (6 bases). With 1 base removed from V and 4 bases from J, the gap between germline ends came to 7 bases. CDR3 length equals 14 residues. Germline loops: CDR1 MNHEY, CDR2 SMNVEV (reference sequence). CDR3 bases: TGTGCCAGCAGTTTATGGGACTTCACCGGGGAGCTGTTTTTT. Translating it yields CASSLWDFTGELFF.

V gene TRBV2 combines with J gene TRBJ2-7, with no clear D. CDR1 SNHLY and CDR2 FYNNEI come from the germline V gene. V was shortened by 4 bases and J by 3 bases, with 7 bases between the two germline ends. This CDR3 is 12 amino acids long. In DNA form, the CDR3 reads TGTGCCAGCAGTGGTGACATCTACGAGCAGTACTTC. This codes for CASSGDIYEQYF.

This sequence joins TRBV6-5 and TRBJ1-3, with a weak D call TRBD1 (5 bases). The CDR3 contains 16 residues. Per germline, CDR1 MNHEY and CDR2 SVGAGI. V was cut by 0 bases and J by 4 bases, with 13 bases left in between. In nucleotides, the CDR3 is TGTGCCAGCAGTTACTCGACCAGGGCTGCCGGAAACACCATATATTTT. It encodes CASSYSTRAAGNTIYF.

V is TRBV10-3 and J is TRBJ1-1; TRBD1 matches 11 bases. CDR1 is ENHRY and CDR2 is SYGVKD in the germline V gene. This CDR3 comprises 14 residues. V dropped 6 bases and J dropped 5; count of bases not matched to a gene: 5. CDR3 bases: TGTGCCATCAGGGGACAGGGGGAGAGAACTGAAGCTTTCTTT. Protein sequence: CAIRGQGERTEAFF.

J is TRBJ2-5 and V is TRBV7-3; D gene unclear. The V end was cut by 0 bases, the J end by 3 bases, with 14 bases between. This CDR3 is 16 amino acids long. Germline CDR1 and CDR2: SGHTA and FQGTGA. CDR3 nucleotides: TGTGCCAGCAGCTTAACGGGTGGCGGCGGAGAAGAGACCCAGTACTTC. The encoded protein is CASSLTGGGGEETQYF.

This clone appeared a single time. The chain combines TRBV2 with TRBJ2-3, with 10 bases fitting TRBD1. Germline loops: CDR1 SNHLY, CDR2 FYNNEI. The V gene end was trimmed by 6 bases and the J gene end by 3 bases; junction bases not matched to a gene: 6. The CDR3 is made up of 15 amino acids. The CDR3 spells CASSLDRGQTDTQYF. The DNA of the CDR3 is TGTGCCAGCAGCCTCGACAGGGGGCAGACAGATACGCAGTATTTT.

This clone showed up many times. The CDR3 DNA is TGTGCCAGCAGCTCGGGACTAGCGAGACCCGGGGAGCTGTTTTTT. Amino acids: CASSSGLARPGELFF. V gene TRBV7-2 combines with J gene TRBJ2-2; 10 bases fit TRBD2. V was clipped by 4 bases and J by 6 bases; unmatched bases: 5. The length of the CDR3 is 15 residues. In germline, CDR1 is SGHTA, CDR2 FQGNSA.

Comments on this clone: An end of the junction does not agree with germline; a read error may underlie this. The chain uses TRBV29-1 and TRBJ1-1, with D hard to call. The germline V gene has CDR1 SQVTM and CDR2 ANQGSEA. The CDR3 runs to 14 residues. CDR3 sequence: CSVEERRGNTETFF. The DNA of the CDR3 is TGCAGCGTTGAAGAGCGGCGGGGAAACACTGAAACTTTCTTT. The whole variable domain, filled in from reference TRBV29-1 and TRBJ1-1, reads SAVISQKPSRDICQRGTSLTIQCQVDSQVTMMFWYRQQPGQSLTLIATANQGSEATYESGFVIDKFPISRPNLTFSTLTVSNMSPEDSSIYLCSVEERRGNTETFFGQGTRLTVV.

The chain links TRBV27 to TRBJ1-2; D is possibly TRBD1 (5 bases). V was trimmed by 7 bases and J by 0 bases, leaving 15 bases between them. This CDR3 contains 15 residues. Germline V gene sequence: CDR1 MNHEY, CDR2 SMNVEV (reference sequence). The CDR3 is CASTSSGGSNYGYTF. CDR3 DNA: TGTGCCAGCACCTCATCGGGGGGGTCTAACTATGGCTACACCTTC.